These 15 T cell receptor beta chains came from one sample sequenced in a study of T cell repertoires in cytomegalovirus infection. A single record per CDR3 protein comes from TCRdb applying MiXCR to the reads. This repertoire shows a few hundred thousand distinct CDR3 sequences, roughly an eighth found once; its top ten account for 8.8%. The specimen was PBMCs. The receptors derive from a human donor in good health (CMV status not recorded). Some clones in this sample may be carry-over from other donors' samples.

This clonotype was seen only a few times. J is TRBJ2-3 and V is TRBV6-2 or TRBV6-3, with D possibly matching TRBD2 (5 bases). Trimming pared 4 bases from V and 8 bases from J, leaving 13 bases between. In germline, CDR1 is MNHEY, CDR2 SVGEGT. This CDR3 has 13 amino acids. Here the CDR3 DNA reads TGTGCCAGCAGTTCATGGGAGTTGGGTACGCAGTATTTT. Translation gives CASSSWELGTQYF.

The rearrangement joins TRBV11-2 to TRBJ1-2; D is ambiguous. CDR3 length equals 13 residues. V shed 3 bases and J shed 6 bases, with 11 bases lying between them. Germline V gene lookup returns CDR1 SGHAT and CDR2 FQNNGV. CDR3 in DNA: TGTGCCAGCAGCTTTGGAGGGTCAGATGGCTACACCTTC. Amino acids: CASSFGGSDGYTF.

This clonotype was picked up many times. V and J are TRBV6-2 or TRBV6-3 and TRBJ1-1; D is undetermined. CDR1 and CDR2 (germline): MNHEY, SVGEGT. CDR3 length: 14 amino acids. Between the trimmed V and J ends, which lost 2 bases and 0 bases, there was a span of 7 bases. In DNA form, the CDR3 reads TGTGCCAGCAGTTACCGGGGAATGAACACTGAAGCTTTCTTT. Its translation: CASSYRGMNTEAFF.

This sequence joins TRBV14 and TRBJ1-4; possibly TRBD1 for D (5 bases). Germline V gene lookup returns CDR1 SGHDN and CDR2 FVKESK. V lost 2 bases and J lost 7, with 8 bases in between. This CDR3 comprises 13 residues. The CDR3 DNA reads TGTGCCAGCAGCCAATGGCAGGGTGAAAAACTGTTTTTT. Translation gives CASSQWQGEKLFF.

This clonotype was counted many times. V gene TRBV28 combines with J gene TRBJ2-5; D may be TRBD1 (6 bases). Looked up from germline, CDR1 is MDHEN and CDR2 is SYDVKM. Trimming left V 7 bases short and J 5 bases short, with 11 bases between. The length of the CDR3 is 12 residues. The CDR3 is CASIRRGETQYF. As DNA, the CDR3 is TGTGCCAGCATTAGAAGGGGGGAGACCCAGTACTTC.

Ten or more counts support this clonotype. V gene TRBV11-3 combines with J gene TRBJ2-1; D not certain. This CDR3 is 12 amino acids long. Per germline, CDR1 SGHNT and CDR2 YENEEA. The ends were cut back, 5 bases at V and 6 bases at J, with 8 bases in the middle. In DNA, the CDR3 is TGTGCCAGCAGCCTAGTACCCAATGAGCAGTTCTTC. This codes for CASSLVPNEQFF.

There are a few counts of this clonotype. The rearrangement uses TRBV6-2 or TRBV6-3 and TRBJ1-2; 8 nucleotides align to TRBD1. Trimming removed 0 bases from V and 5 bases from J; junction bases left unmatched: 14. The CDR3 has 18 amino acids. In germline, CDR1 is MNHEY, CDR2 SVGEGT. The CDR3 is CASSYSSSDRDRRYGYTF. The CDR3 region has the DNA TGTGCCAGCAGTTACTCATCATCCGACCGGGACAGGAGATATGGCTACACCTTC.

This clonotype was recorded at least ten times. The chain recombines TRBV28 with TRBJ2-1; 9 nucleotides match TRBD2. Germline V CDR1 and CDR2: MDHEN, SYDVKM. The ends lost 2 bases at V and 10 bases at J; junction bases unmatched: 6. The CDR3 has 14 amino acids. The CDR3 sequence: CASSLDSGRIEQFF. CDR3 nucleotide sequence: TGTGCCAGCAGTTTAGATAGCGGGAGAATCGAGCAGTTCTTC.

This chain connects TRBV20-1 to TRBJ1-1; D may be TRBD1 (6 bases). The CDR3 loop spans 12 amino acids. V was shortened by 3 bases and J by 6 bases, with 11 bases between the two germline ends. Germline V CDR1 and CDR2: DFQATT, SNEGSKA (reference sequence). The CDR3, as DNA: TGCAGTGCTAGCCCGGGGGCTCCTGAAGCTTTCTTT. Protein sequence: CSASPGAPEAFF.

This clonotype was found many times. The rearrangement links TRBV7-2 to TRBJ1-1; 9 nucleotides agree with TRBD1. The ends lost 5 bases at V and 0 bases at J; junction bases unmatched: 4. The CDR3 is 15 amino acids. The germline V gene encodes CDR1 SGHTA and CDR2 FQGNSA. CDR3 loop: CASSHGTGLNTEAFF. CDR3 bases: TGTGCCAGCAGCCACGGGACAGGGCTGAACACTGAAGCTTTCTTT.

This clonotype was seen many times. The CDR3 nucleotides are TGTGCCAGCAGTTACGGGGGGGTAGCCAAAAACATTCAGTACTTC. Protein: CASSYGGVAKNIQYF. V usage is TRBV6-2 or TRBV6-3 and J usage is TRBJ2-4, with 7 bases lining up with TRBD2. This CDR3 spans 15 amino acids. The ends lost 2 bases at V and 0 bases at J; junction bases unmatched: 1. Germline loops: CDR1 MNHEY, CDR2 SVGEGT.

Ten or more counts support this clonotype. V and J are TRBV12-3 or TRBV12-4 and TRBJ1-3; D is unresolved. V gave up 6 bases and J gave up 0 bases, with 9 bases separating them. There are 14 residues in the CDR3. CDR3 sequence (DNA): TGTGCCAGCAGGCCGCTGAGCTCTGGAAACACCATATATTTT. Translating it yields CASRPLSSGNTIYF.

The chain combines TRBV19 with TRBJ2-7; TRBD1 agrees at 8 bases. The CDR3 runs 19 residues. CDR1 is LNHDA and CDR2 is SQIVND in the germline V gene (reference sequence). V lost 6 bases, J lost 5 bases, and 24 bases stayed unmatched. In DNA form, the CDR3 reads TGTGCCAGTAGCCAACCACACCGCGGAAAGGACAGGGAAAGAAACGAGCAGTACTTC. Protein sequence: CASSQPHRGKDRERNEQYF.

This clonotype was counted only a few times. The chain has TRBV7-8 and TRBJ2-5; D call uncertain. The V and J ends lost 3 bases and 1 base respectively, with 9 bases between them. The CDR3 has 14 amino acids. Germline V lookup: CDR1 SGHVS, CDR2 FQNEAQ. The CDR3, as DNA: TGTGCCAGCAGCTTTGACGAAGGCCAAGAGACCCAGTACTTC. It codes for CASSFDEGQETQYF.

This clonotype was seen ten or more times. The CDR3 reads CASSFFQGGGREYEKLFF. Written as DNA, the CDR3 is TGTGCCAGCAGTTTTTTTCAGGGGGGGGGAAGGGAATATGAAAAACTGTTTTTT. The J gene is TRBJ1-4, the V gene TRBV28, with TRBD1 matching 7 bases. The germline V gene has CDR1 MDHEN and CDR2 SYDVKM. This CDR3 comprises 18 residues. The J segment lost 6 bases and the V segment lost 3 bases, leaving 16 bases of the junction unmatched.